These T cell receptor beta chains were read from a single sample in a study of blood T cell repertoires in COVID-19. Only in-frame clones appear in the TCRdb table, and some are missing; sequencing was by immunoSEQ multiplex PCR. Altogether some 200,000 clones are present, about 83% being singletons, with the ten largest covering roughly 7.6%. The sequenced sample was peripheral blood. The receptors originated from a woman in her 50s with active or convalescent COVID-19. CDR3s include the opening cysteine and the closing phenylalanine or tryptophan. The D gene is left open where the match is weak. Size values are once, few and many counts, or a class for expanded clones, and some rows have none.

v_gene	j_gene	abundance	d_gene	CDR3aa	CDR3nt
TRBV5-1	TRBJ2-7	-	TRBD1	CASSRGQEYEQYF	TGCGCCAGCAGCAGGGGACAGGAATACGAGCAGTACTTC
TRBV6-5	TRBJ1-5	-	-	CASSYGGSGQPQHF	TGTGCCAGCAGTTACGGGGGGTCGGGTCAGCCCCAGCATTTT
TRBV7-2	TRBJ1-5	-	-	CASSNTGRDQPQHF	TGTGCCAGCAGCAATACAGGTCGTGATCAGCCCCAGCATTTT
TRBV3-1/TRBV3-2	TRBJ1-4	-	TRBD1	CASSPRDRELFF	TGTGCCAGCAGCCCACGGGACAGGGAACTGTTTTTT
TRBV2	TRBJ1-6	-	-	CASSDRSSYNSPLHF	TGTGCCAGCAGTGACCGGAGCTCCTATAATTCACCCCTCCACTTT
TRBV24-1	TRBJ1-4	-	TRBD1	CATSEHHRGGEKLFF	TGTGCCACCAGTGAGCACCACAGGGGCGGTGAAAAACTGTTTTTT
TRBV5-1	TRBJ1-3	few	-	CASSLGQGNTIYF	TGCGCCAGCAGCTTGGGACAGGGAAACACCATATATTTT
TRBV6-5	TRBJ1-2	-	TRBD1	CATRDRGPGYTF	TGTGCCACAAGGGACAGGGGGCCTGGCTACACCTTC
TRBV13	TRBJ1-2	-	TRBD1	CASSLIRTGFDYGYTF	TGTGCCAGCAGTTTAATTAGGACAGGGTTCGACTATGGCTACACCTTC
TRBV28	TRBJ1-3	-	TRBD1	CASSFFAGGQGRWSGNTIYF	TGTGCCAGCAGTTTCTTCGCCGGCGGACAGGGACGGTGGTCTGGAAACACCATATATTTT
TRBV18	TRBJ1-2	-	TRBD1	CASSPTRGQGDWGYTF	TGTGCCAGCTCACCAACCCGGGGACAGGGAGACTGGGGCTACACCTTC
TRBV2	TRBJ1-5	-	TRBD1	CASRVTGAQPQHF	TGTGCCAGCAGAGTGACAGGGGCTCAGCCCCAGCATTTT
TRBV7-2	TRBJ1-1	-	TRBD1	CASSPRGTNTEAFF	TGTGCCAGCAGCCCCAGGGGGACTAACACTGAAGCTTTCTTT
TRBV3-1/TRBV3-2	TRBJ2-3	-	TRBD2	CASSQAGLAGGFPQYF	TGTGCCAGCAGCCAAGCCGGACTAGCGGGGGGGTTCCCGCAGTATTTT
TRBV5-1	TRBJ2-2	-	-	CASSLGQSPTGELFF	TGCGCCAGCAGCTTGGGGCAGTCACCCACCGGGGAGCTGTTTTTT
TRBV11-2	TRBJ1-5	-	-	CASSSGKSGQPQHF	TGTGCCAGCAGCTCCGGGAAATCGGGTCAGCCCCAGCATTTT
TRBV7-9	TRBJ1-5	once	-	CASSLSGNSNQPQHF	TGTGCCAGCAGCTTATCAGGCAATAGCAATCAGCCCCAGCATTTT
TRBV19	TRBJ2-5	-	-	CASSIGTSSQETQYF	TGTGCCAGTAGTATTGGAACTAGTAGCCAAGAGACCCAGTACTTC
TRBV3-1/TRBV3-2	TRBJ1-2	-	-	CASSQRRSRGYTF	TGTGCCAGCAGCCAGAGGCGCTCGCGGGGCTACACCTTC
TRBV7-9	TRBJ1-3	-	TRBD1	CASSPVGGQGGNTIYF	TGTGCCAGCAGCCCTGTAGGCGGACAGGGCGGAAACACCATATATTTT
TRBV24-1	TRBJ2-5	-	TRBD2	CATSDLTSGEGETQYF	TGTGCCACCAGTGACTTGACTAGCGGGGAGGGAGAGACCCAGTACTTC
TRBV5-6	TRBJ1-6	-	-	CASSRRADGGNSPLHF	TGTGCCAGCAGCCGGCGGGCGGACGGCGGTAATTCACCCCTCCACTTT
TRBV7-3	TRBJ2-1	-	-	CASSEQGLREQFF	TGTGCCAGCTCTGAGCAGGGTCTCCGTGAGCAGTTCTTC
TRBV30	TRBJ2-3	-	-	CAWSGVMGGYSTDTQYF	TGTGCCTGGAGTGGAGTGATGGGGGGATACAGCACAGATACGCAGTATTTT
TRBV28	TRBJ1-4	-	-	CASSPLTDRVGTNEKLFF	TGTGCCAGCAGCCCACTGACCGACCGGGTGGGAACTAATGAAAAACTGTTTTTT
TRBV18	TRBJ2-1	-	-	CASSPYSYNEQFF	TGTGCCAGCTCACCGTACTCCTACAATGAGCAGTTCTTC
TRBV2	TRBJ1-2	few	-	CASSGIGVNYGYTF	TGTGCCAGCAGTGGTATAGGGGTAAACTATGGCTACACCTTC
TRBV2	TRBJ1-5	-	-	CASMAANQPQHF	TGTGCCAGCATGGCTGCCAATCAGCCCCAGCATTTT
TRBV29-1	TRBJ1-2	-	-	CSVAQGESGYTF	TGCAGCGTTGCACAGGGAGAGTCTGGCTACACCTTC
TRBV5-1	TRBJ2-3	-	TRBD2	CASRASGVGTDTQYF	TGCGCCAGCAGGGCTAGCGGGGTGGGCACAGATACGCAGTATTTT
TRBV4-2	TRBJ1-5	once	TRBD1	CASSQDHRGDQPQHF	TGTGCCAGCAGCCAAGATCACAGGGGGGATCAGCCCCAGCATTTT
TRBV28	TRBJ2-5	-	-	CASSLNRETQYF	TGTGCCAGCAGTTTAAATCGGGAGACCCAGTACTTC
TRBV5-6	TRBJ2-6	-	-	CASSLRVSGANVLTF	TGTGCCAGCAGCTTACGGGTCTCTGGGGCCAACGTCCTGACTTTC
TRBV2	TRBJ2-3	-	-	CASSVADTQYF	TGTGCCAGCAGTGTAGCAGATACGCAGTATTTT
TRBV7-6	TRBJ1-2	-	TRBD1	CASSLGTASSNYGYTF	TGTGCCAGCAGCCTAGGGACAGCTTCTTCTAACTATGGCTACACCTTC
TRBV5-4	TRBJ2-2	-	TRBD2	CASSLSLAGAFSSTGELFF	TGTGCCAGCAGCCTCTCCCTAGCGGGGGCATTTTCGAGCACCGGGGAGCTGTTTTTT
TRBV2	TRBJ2-3	-	TRBD2	CASSVGPSGRGDTQYF	TGTGCCAGCAGTGTGGGGCCTAGCGGGAGGGGCGATACGCAGTATTTT
TRBV5-6	TRBJ1-1	once	-	CASSLSGGWVTEAFF	TGTGCCAGCAGCCTCTCCGGGGGGTGGGTCACTGAAGCTTTCTTT
TRBV5-6	TRBJ1-5	-	-	CASSWMAGGNQPQHF	TGTGCCAGCAGCTGGATGGCGGGTGGCAATCAGCCCCAGCATTTT
TRBV6-5	TRBJ2-1	-	TRBD1	CASISEGLGGGEQFF	TGTGCCAGCATCTCCGAGGGGTTAGGGGGCGGTGAGCAGTTCTTC
TRBV7-6	TRBJ2-3	-	TRBD2	CASSQLSSGRDTQYF	TGTGCCAGCAGTCAACTTTCTAGCGGGAGAGATACGCAGTATTTT
TRBV30	TRBJ1-5	-	-	CAWSVGREAQHF	TGTGCCTGGAGTGTAGGTCGGGAAGCCCAGCATTTT
TRBV6-5	TRBJ2-5	-	-	CASARYSGVVTQYF	TGTGCCAGCGCCCGCTATTCGGGAGTAGTGACCCAGTACTTC
TRBV6-2/TRBV6-3	TRBJ2-5	-	-	CASSYSSETQYF	TGTGCCAGCAGTTACTCGAGTGAGACCCAGTACTTC
TRBV3-1/TRBV3-2	TRBJ1-2	-	-	CASSRTLKVSYGYTF	TGTGCCAGCAGCCGCACCTTAAAAGTCAGCTATGGCTACACCTTC
TRBV2	TRBJ2-1	-	TRBD2	CARDFSGSKAYNEQFF	TGTGCCAGGGACTTTAGCGGGAGCAAGGCCTACAATGAGCAGTTCTTC
TRBV11-2	TRBJ2-1	-	-	CASSLIGGPGEQFF	TGTGCCAGCAGCCTCATAGGAGGGCCCGGTGAGCAGTTCTTC
TRBV3-1/TRBV3-2	TRBJ1-3	-	-	CASSQRQVSGNTIYF	TGTGCCAGCAGCCAACGACAGGTCTCTGGAAACACCATATATTTT
TRBV7-9	TRBJ2-3	-	-	CASSLGGLDTQYF	TGTGCCAGCAGCTTGGGAGGATTGGATACGCAGTATTTT
TRBV29-1	TRBJ1-1	-	TRBD1	CSAFRGRFYTNTEAFF	TGCAGCGCATTCAGGGGGCGCTTCTACACGAACACTGAAGCTTTCTTT
TRBV10-2	TRBJ2-5	-	-	CASSYIGEETQYF	TGCGCCAGCAGCTACATAGGGGAAGAGACCCAGTACTTC
TRBV10-3	TRBJ2-6	-	-	CASRLELSGANVLTF	TGTGCCAGTCGACTAGAGCTTTCTGGGGCCAACGTCCTGACTTTC
TRBV6-2/TRBV6-3	TRBJ1-5	-	-	CASSYPANRDLSNQPQHF	TGTGCCAGCAGTTACCCGGCGAACAGGGATCTAAGCAATCAGCCCCAGCATTTT
TRBV21-1	TRBJ1-5	-	-	CASSLRSRVKDQPQHF	TGTGCCAGCAGCCTTAGGTCCAGGGTGAAGGATCAGCCCCAGCATTTT
TRBV2	TRBJ2-5	once	-	CASRRNQQETQYF	TGTGCCAGCAGGCGGAACCAGCAAGAGACCCAGTACTTC
TRBV5-5	TRBJ1-6	-	-	CASSLGLDNSPLHF	TGTGCCAGCAGCTTGGGTCTCGATAATTCACCCCTCCACTTT
TRBV24-1	TRBJ1-1	once	-	CATSEGEEAFF	TGTGCCACCAGTGAGGGAGAGGAAGCTTTCTTT
TRBV18	TRBJ2-7	-	TRBD1	CASSPGTGSYEQYF	TGTGCCAGCTCACCCGGGACAGGGTCCTACGAGCAGTACTTC
TRBV5-5	TRBJ2-3	-	TRBD2	CASSLGRLAASTDTQYF	TGTGCCAGCAGCTTGGGTCGTCTAGCGGCTAGCACAGATACGCAGTATTTT
TRBV5-1	TRBJ2-1	-	TRBD2	CASSLQLGGGAGEQFF	TGCGCCAGCAGCTTGCAGCTTGGCGGGGGGGCGGGTGAGCAGTTCTTC